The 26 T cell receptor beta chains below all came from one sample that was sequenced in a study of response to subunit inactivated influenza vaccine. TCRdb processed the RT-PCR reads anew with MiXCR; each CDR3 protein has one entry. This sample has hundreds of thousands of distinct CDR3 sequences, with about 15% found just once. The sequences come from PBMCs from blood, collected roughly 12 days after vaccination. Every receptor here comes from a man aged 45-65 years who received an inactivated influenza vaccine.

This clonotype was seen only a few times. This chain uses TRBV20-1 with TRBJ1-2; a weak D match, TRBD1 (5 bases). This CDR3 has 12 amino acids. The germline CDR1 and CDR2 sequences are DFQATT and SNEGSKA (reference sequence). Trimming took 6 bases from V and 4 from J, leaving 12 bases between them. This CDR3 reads CSAIPGGYGYTF. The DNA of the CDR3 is TGCAGTGCCATTCCCGGGGGCTATGGCTACACCTTC.

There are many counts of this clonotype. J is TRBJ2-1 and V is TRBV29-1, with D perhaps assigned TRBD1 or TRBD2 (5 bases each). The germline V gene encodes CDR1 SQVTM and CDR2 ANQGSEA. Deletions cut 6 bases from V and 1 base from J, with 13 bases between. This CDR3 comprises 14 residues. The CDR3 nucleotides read TGCAGCGTATCGAGGGGAACGTCCTACAATGAGCAGTTCTTC. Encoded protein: CSVSRGTSYNEQFF.

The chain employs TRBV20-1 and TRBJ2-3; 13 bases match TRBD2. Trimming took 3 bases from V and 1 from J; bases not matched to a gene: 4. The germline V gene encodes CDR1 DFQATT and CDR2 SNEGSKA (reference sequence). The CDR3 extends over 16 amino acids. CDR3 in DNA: TGCAGTGCTAGGTGGACTAGCGGGGGACGCACAGATACGCAGTATTTT. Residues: CSARWTSGGRTDTQYF.

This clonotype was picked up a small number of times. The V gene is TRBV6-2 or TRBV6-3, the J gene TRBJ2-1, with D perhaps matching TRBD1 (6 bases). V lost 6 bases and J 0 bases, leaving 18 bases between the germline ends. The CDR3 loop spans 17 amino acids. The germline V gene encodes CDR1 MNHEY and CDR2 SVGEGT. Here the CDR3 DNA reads TGTGCCAGCAGCTCATATCAGGGGCTAAGCTCCTACAATGAGCAGTTCTTC. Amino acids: CASSSYQGLSSYNEQFF.

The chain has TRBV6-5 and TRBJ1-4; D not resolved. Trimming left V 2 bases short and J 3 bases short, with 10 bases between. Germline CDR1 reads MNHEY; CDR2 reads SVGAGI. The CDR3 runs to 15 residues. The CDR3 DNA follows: TGTGCCAGCAGTTACGGGCTTGGGCCTAATGAAAAACTGTTTTTT. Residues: CASSYGLGPNEKLFF.

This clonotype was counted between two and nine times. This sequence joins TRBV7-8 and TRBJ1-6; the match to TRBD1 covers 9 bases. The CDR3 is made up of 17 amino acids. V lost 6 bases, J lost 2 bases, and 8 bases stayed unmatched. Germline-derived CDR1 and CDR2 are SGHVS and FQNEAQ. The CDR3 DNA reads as TGTGCCAGCAGTTTTAGCCGGGACAGGGCCTATAATTCACCCCTCCACTTT. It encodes CASSFSRDRAYNSPLHF.

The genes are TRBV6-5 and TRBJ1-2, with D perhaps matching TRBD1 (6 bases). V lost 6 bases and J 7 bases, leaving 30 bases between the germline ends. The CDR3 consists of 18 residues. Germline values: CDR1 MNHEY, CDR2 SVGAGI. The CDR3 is CASSLMLGQHPLLGGYTF. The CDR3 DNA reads TGTGCCAGCAGCTTAATGCTTGGACAGCACCCACTCCTCGGTGGCTACACCTTC.

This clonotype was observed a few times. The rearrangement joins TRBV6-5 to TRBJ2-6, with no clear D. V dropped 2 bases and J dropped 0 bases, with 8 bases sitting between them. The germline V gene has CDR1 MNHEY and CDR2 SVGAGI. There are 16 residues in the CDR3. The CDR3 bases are TGTGCCAGCAGTTACCCTGACCTCTCTGGGGCCAACGTCCTGACTTTC. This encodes CASSYPDLSGANVLTF.

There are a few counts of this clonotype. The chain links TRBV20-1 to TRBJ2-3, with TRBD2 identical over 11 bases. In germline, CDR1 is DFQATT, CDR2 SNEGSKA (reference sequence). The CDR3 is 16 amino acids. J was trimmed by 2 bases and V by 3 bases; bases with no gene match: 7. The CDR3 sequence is CSASFRLAGYTDTQYF. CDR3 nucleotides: TGCAGTGCTAGCTTCCGACTAGCGGGATACACAGATACGCAGTATTTT.

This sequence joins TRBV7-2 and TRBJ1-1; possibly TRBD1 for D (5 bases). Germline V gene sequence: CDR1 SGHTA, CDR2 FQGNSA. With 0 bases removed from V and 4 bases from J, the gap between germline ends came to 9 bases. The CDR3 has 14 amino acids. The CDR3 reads CASSLAQGITEAFF. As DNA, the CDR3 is TGTGCCAGCAGCTTAGCCCAGGGTATCACTGAAGCTTTCTTT.

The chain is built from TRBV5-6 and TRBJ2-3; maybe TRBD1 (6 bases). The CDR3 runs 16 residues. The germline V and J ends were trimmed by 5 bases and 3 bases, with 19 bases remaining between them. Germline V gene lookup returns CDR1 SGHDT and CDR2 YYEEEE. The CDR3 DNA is TGTGCCAGCAGTTCCAGGGGCATCCCTGGGACAGATACGCAGTATTTT. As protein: CASSSRGIPGTDTQYF.

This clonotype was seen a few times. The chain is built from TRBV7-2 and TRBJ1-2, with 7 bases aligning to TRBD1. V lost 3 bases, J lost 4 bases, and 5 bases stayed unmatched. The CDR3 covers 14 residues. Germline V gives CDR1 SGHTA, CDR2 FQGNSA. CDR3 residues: CASSFTGDSYGYTF. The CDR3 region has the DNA TGTGCCAGCAGCTTTACAGGGGATAGCTATGGCTACACCTTC.

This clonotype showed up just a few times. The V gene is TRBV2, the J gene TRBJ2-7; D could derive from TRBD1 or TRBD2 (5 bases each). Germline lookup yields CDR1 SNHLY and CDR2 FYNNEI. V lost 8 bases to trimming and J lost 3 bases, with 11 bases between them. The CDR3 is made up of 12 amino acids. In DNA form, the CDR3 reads TGTGCCAGCGGGGACGGAGGCTACGAGCAGTACTTC. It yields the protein CASGDGGYEQYF.

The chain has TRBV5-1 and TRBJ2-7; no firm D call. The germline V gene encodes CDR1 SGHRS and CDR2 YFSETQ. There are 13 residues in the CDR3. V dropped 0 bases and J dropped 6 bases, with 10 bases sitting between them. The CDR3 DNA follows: TGCGCCAGCAGCTTGGACCCGTCCCTCGAGCAGTACTTC. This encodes CASSLDPSLEQYF.

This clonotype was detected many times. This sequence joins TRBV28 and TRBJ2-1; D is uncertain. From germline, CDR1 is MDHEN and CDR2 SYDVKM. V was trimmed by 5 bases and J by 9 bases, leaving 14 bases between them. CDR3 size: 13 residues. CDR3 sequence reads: CASSVSIVGEQFF. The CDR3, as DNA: TGTGCCAGCAGTGTATCTATCGTTGGTGAGCAGTTCTTC. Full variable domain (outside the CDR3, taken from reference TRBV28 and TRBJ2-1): DVKVTQSSRYLVKRTGEKVFLECVQDMDHENMFWYRQDPGLGLRLIYFSYDVKMKEKGDIPEGYSVSREKKERFSLILESASTNQTSMYLCASSVSIVGEQFFGPGTRLTVL.

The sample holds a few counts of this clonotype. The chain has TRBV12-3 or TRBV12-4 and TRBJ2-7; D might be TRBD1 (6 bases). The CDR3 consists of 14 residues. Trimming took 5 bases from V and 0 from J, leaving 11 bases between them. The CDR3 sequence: CASSGQLSSYEQYF. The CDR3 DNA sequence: TGTGCCAGCAGTGGACAGCTTAGCTCCTACGAGCAGTACTTC.

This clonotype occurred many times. CDR3 sequence (DNA): TGTGCCAGCAGCCCCGGGACTACCACCTACGAGCAGTACTTC. This encodes CASSPGTTTYEQYF. This chain uses TRBV7-6 with TRBJ2-7; 7 positions agree with TRBD2. Unmatched junction bases numbered 6, after V lost 5 bases and J lost 2 bases. The CDR3 is made up of 14 amino acids. Germline CDR1 is SGHVS and CDR2 is FNYEAQ.

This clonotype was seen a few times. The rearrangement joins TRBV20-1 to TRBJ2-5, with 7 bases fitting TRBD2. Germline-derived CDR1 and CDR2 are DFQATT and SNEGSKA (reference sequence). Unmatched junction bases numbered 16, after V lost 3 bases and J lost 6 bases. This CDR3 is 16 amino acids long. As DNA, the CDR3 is TGCAGTGCTAGTCCCACTTTCAGCGGGACTTTAAAGACCCAGTACTTC. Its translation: CSASPTFSGTLKTQYF.

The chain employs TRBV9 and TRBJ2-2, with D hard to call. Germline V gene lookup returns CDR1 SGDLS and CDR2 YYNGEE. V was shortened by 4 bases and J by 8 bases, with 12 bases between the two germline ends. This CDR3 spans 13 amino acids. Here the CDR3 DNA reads TGTGCCAGCAGCTTGGAAGGACGAGGGGAGCTGTTTTTT. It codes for CASSLEGRGELFF.

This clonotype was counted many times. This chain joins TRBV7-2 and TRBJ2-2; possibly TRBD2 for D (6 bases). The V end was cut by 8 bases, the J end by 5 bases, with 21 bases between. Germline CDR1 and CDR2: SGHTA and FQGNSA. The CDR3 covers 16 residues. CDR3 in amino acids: CASRRGALGRTGELFF. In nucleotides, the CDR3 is TGTGCCAGCCGAAGAGGGGCGCTAGGGAGGACCGGGGAGCTGTTTTTT. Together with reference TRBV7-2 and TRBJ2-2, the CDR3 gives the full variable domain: GAGVSQSPSNKVTEKGKDVELRCDPISGHTALYWYRQSLGQGLEFLIYFQGNSAPDKSGLPSDRFSAERTGGSVSTLTIQRTQQEDSAVYLCASRRGALGRTGELFFGEGSRLTVL.

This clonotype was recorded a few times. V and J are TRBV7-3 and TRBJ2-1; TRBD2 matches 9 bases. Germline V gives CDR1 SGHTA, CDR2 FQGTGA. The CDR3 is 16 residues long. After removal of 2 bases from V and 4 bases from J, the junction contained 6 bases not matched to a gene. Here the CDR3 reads CASSLYAGGAYNEQFF. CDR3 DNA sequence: TGTGCCAGCAGCTTATACGCGGGAGGGGCATACAATGAGCAGTTCTTC.

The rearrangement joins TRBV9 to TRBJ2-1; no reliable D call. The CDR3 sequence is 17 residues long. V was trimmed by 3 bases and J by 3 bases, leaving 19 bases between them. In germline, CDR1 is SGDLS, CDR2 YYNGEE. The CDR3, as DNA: TGTGCCAGCAGCGGTACCGATAAAGCGATCTACTACAATGAGCAGTTCTTC. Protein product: CASSGTDKAIYYNEQFF.

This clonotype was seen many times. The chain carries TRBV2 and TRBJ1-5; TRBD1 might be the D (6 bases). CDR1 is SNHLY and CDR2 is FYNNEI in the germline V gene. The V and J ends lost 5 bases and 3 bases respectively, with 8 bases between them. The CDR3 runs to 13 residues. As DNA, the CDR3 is TGTGCCAGCAGTAACAGGGTCAATCAGCCCCAGCATTTT. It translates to CASSNRVNQPQHF.

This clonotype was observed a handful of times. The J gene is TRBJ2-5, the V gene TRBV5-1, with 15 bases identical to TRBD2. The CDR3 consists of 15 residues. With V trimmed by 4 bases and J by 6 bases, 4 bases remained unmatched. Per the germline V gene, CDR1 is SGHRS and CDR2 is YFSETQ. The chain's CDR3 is CASSIGTSGGQTQYF. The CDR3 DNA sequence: TGCGCCAGCAGCATAGGGACTAGCGGGGGGCAGACCCAGTACTTC.

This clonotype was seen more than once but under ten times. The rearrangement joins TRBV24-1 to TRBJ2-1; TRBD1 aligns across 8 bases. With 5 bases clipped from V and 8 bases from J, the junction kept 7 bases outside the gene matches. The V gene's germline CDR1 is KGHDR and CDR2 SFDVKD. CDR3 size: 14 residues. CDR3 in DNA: TGTGCCACCAGTGTCCCAGGGGGCGTCGATGAGCAGTTCTTC. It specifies CATSVPGGVDEQFF.

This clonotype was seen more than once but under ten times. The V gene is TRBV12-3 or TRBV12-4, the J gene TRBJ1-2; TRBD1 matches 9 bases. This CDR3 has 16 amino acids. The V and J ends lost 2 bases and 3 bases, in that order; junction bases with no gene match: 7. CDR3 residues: CASSLSDRGFYYGYTF. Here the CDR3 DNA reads TGTGCCAGCAGTTTAAGCGACAGGGGGTTTTACTATGGCTACACCTTC.